These T cell receptor beta chains were read from a single sample in a study of T cells after posttransplantation cyclophosphamide. Using immunoSEQ multiplex PCR, the repertoire was profiled, and TCRdb retains in-frame clones only, with some absent. This repertoire lists about 9,100 clones without singletons; approximately 3.6% sits in the top ten. The sequences come from PBMCs, collected roughly 350 days after allogeneic stem cell transplant with posttransplant cyclophosphamide. These receptors all stem from a male patient between 50 and 60 years old who received an allogeneic stem cell transplant from a related donor and was CMV-positive. Some T cells may have originated in the graft donor. Both conserved end residues are part of each CDR3. A D gene is named only where the DNA matches it firmly. Expanded clones are given a class, and other clones once, few, many or no size at all.

TRBJ2-1,TRBD1,TRBV12-5,many,CASGYGTGWRDEQFF,TGTGCTAGTGGTTACGGGACAGGGTGGAGGGATGAGCAGTTCTTC
TRBJ2-4,TRBD1,TRBV7-9,medium-sized,CASSSRTGRHIQYF,TGTGCCAGCAGCTCCCGGACAGGGAGACACATTCAGTACTTC
TRBJ2-6,TRBD1,TRBV2,many,CARENPGTGVTGSGANVLTF,TGTGCCAGAGAGAACCCAGGGACAGGAGTCACAGGCTCTGGGGCCAACGTCCTGACTTTC
TRBJ2-1,.,TRBV12-5,many,CASGLEAGTLQFF,TGTGCTAGTGGTTTGGAAGCGGGTACGCTTCAGTTCTTC
TRBJ2-3,.,TRBV5-1,many,CASSLTGDTDTQYF,TGCGCCAGCAGCTTGACCGGGGACACAGATACGCAGTATTTT
TRBJ2-7,.,TRBV5-1,many,CASSLASAGPTYEQYF,TGCGCCAGCAGCTTGGCCTCCGCAGGGCCTACCTACGAGCAGTACTTC
TRBJ2-4,.,TRBV19,many,CASSRSPTRIGSNIQYF,TGTGCCAGTAGTAGGTCACCGACTAGAATCGGCTCAAACATTCAGTACTTC
TRBJ2-3,TRBD1,TRBV5-1,many,CASYPGQGLDTQYF,TGCGCCAGCTACCCGGGACAGGGATTAGATACGCAGTATTTT
TRBJ2-3,.,TRBV7-6,many,CASSSRPSADFADTQYF,TGTGCCAGCAGCTCGCGCCCCAGTGCGGATTTTGCAGATACGCAGTATTTT
TRBJ2-4,TRBD1,TRBV5-6,many,CASRRITGDLAKNIQYF,TGTGCCAGCAGACGTATTACAGGGGACCTAGCCAAAAACATTCAGTACTTC
TRBJ2-3,.,TRBV7-9,.,CASKRWRDGDTQYF,TGTGCGAGCAAGAGGTGGCGGGACGGAGATACGCAGTATTTT
TRBJ2-3,.,TRBV11-1,many,CASSLSSTDTQYF,TGTGCCAGCAGCTTAAGCAGCACAGATACGCAGTATTTT
TRBJ2-7,TRBD2,TRBV11-2,many,CASIGGRGDYEQYF,TGTGCCAGCATCGGGGGGCGGGGGGACTACGAGCAGTACTTC
TRBJ2-2,.,TRBV18,many,CASSPADTGELFF,TGTGCCAGCTCACCAGCAGACACCGGGGAGCTGTTTTTT
TRBJ2-3,TRBD2,TRBV6-5,medium-sized,CASSLLAGGTDTQYF,TGTGCCAGCAGTCTTCTAGCGGGGGGCACAGATACGCAGTATTTT
TRBJ2-3,TRBD1,TRBV5-4,many,CASSLVRTGGQDTQYF,TGTGCCAGCAGCTTAGTGCGGACAGGGGGCCAAGATACGCAGTATTTT
TRBJ1-4,.,TRBV25-1,many,CASSVGSSNEKLFF,TGTGCCAGCAGTGTCGGGAGCTCTAATGAAAAACTGTTTTTT
TRBJ2-3,.,TRBV11-2,many,CASSTRTDTQYF,TGTGCCAGCAGTACTAGAACAGATACGCAGTATTTT
TRBJ2-1,TRBD2,TRBV7-8,many,CASSLRLAGEGEQFF,TGTGCCAGCAGCCTTCGACTAGCGGGGGAGGGTGAGCAGTTCTTC
TRBJ2-1,TRBD2,TRBV6-1,many,CASIPGLAGVREQFF,TGTGCCAGCATCCCGGGACTAGCGGGAGTTCGTGAGCAGTTCTTC
TRBJ1-5,.,TRBV30,many,CAWSPGGGQPQHF,TGTGCCTGGAGTCCCGGGGGAGGTCAGCCCCAGCATTTT
TRBJ2-1,TRBD2,TRBV5-1,many,CASSHSSGVGNNEQFF,TGCGCCAGCAGCCACTCTAGCGGGGTCGGGAACAATGAGCAGTTCTTC